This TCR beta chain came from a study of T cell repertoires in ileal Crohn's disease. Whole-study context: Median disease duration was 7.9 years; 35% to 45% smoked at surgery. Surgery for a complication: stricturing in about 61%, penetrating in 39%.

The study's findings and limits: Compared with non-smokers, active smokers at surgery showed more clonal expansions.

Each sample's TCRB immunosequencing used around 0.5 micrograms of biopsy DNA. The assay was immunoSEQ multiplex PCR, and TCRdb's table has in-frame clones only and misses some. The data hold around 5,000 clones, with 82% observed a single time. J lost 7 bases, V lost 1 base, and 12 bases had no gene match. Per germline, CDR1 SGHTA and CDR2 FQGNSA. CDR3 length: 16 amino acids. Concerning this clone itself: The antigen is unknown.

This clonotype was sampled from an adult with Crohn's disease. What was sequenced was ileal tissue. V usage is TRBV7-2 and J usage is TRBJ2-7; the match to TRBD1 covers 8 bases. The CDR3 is CASSLVGLSGGGEQYF. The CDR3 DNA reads TGTGCCAGCAGCTTAGTCGGGTTGTCAGGGGGCGGTGAGCAGTACTTC.